This T cell receptor beta chain was retrieved from a study of control samples from healthy donors and cancer patients. Generated by immunoSEQ multiplex PCR, the TCRdb table keeps only in-frame clones and is missing some. The sample comprises about 84,000 clones, around 84% of which are singletons, and roughly 10% rests with the top ten. Germline trimming cut 2 bases from V and 4 bases from J; bases unmatched to any gene: 10. Looked up from germline, CDR1 is SEHNR and CDR2 is FQNEAQ (reference sequence). CDR3 length equals 17 residues. The genes are TRBV7-9 and TRBJ1-4; the match to TRBD1 covers 7 bases. Source material: PBMCs. This TCR came from a man aged 55 to 70 with head and neck cancer. The CDR3 is CASSLTRGRRGNEKLFF. CDR3 bases: TGTGCCAGCAGCTTAACTAGGGGGCGGAGAGGTAATGAAAAACTGTTTTTT.